Shown below are 32 T cell receptor beta chains from a single sample sequenced in a study of blood T cell repertoires in COVID-19. Measured with immunoSEQ multiplex PCR; TCRdb has only the in-frame clones, and not every one. The sample yields 150,000 to 200,000 clones, around 90% seen once. The material sequenced was peripheral blood. The receptors derive from a man between 35 and 55 years old with active or convalescent COVID-19.

The table lists this clone with a count of one. The CDR3 sequence is CSAGTGQGAYGYTF. The CDR3 region has the DNA TGCAGCGCCGGCACGGGACAGGGGGCATATGGCTACACCTTC. This chain joins TRBV29-1 and TRBJ1-2; 12 bases match TRBD1. The CDR3 contains 14 residues. Germline V gene data show CDR1 as SQVTM and CDR2 as ANQGSEA. With V trimmed by 7 bases and J by 5 bases, 8 bases remained unmatched. The full variable domain, in which reference TRBV29-1 and TRBJ1-2 provide the parts outside the CDR3, is SAVISQKPSRDICQRGTSLTIQCQVDSQVTMMFWYRQQPGQSLTLIATANQGSEATYESGFVIDKFPISRPNLTFSTLTVSNMSPEDSSIYLCSAGTGQGAYGYTFGSGTRLTVV.

This clone was seen just once. The chain links TRBV6-5 to TRBJ1-3; TRBD1 might be the D (5 bases). There are 14 residues in the CDR3. V lost 7 bases to trimming and J lost 4 bases, with 14 bases between them. CDR1 MNHEY and CDR2 SVGAGI come from the germline V gene. The CDR3 DNA reads as TGTGCCAGCACTACCCAGGGCATCGGAAACACCATATATTTT. Protein: CASTTQGIGNTIYF.

The table lists this clone with a count of one. This rearrangement joins TRBV7-8 to TRBJ1-1; D is uncertain. This CDR3 has 14 residues. Germline CDR1 reads SGHVS; CDR2 reads FQNEAQ. V was cut by 3 bases and J by 0 bases, with 8 bases left in between. Here the CDR3 reads CASSFSGLNTEAFF. The DNA for the CDR3 is TGTGCCAGCAGCTTTTCCGGGTTGAACACTGAAGCTTTCTTT. Full variable domain (remainder filled in from reference TRBV7-8 and TRBJ1-1): GAGVSQSPRYKVAKRGQDVALRCDPISGHVSLFWYQQALGQGPEFLTYFQNEAQLDKSGLPSDRFFAERPEGSVSTLKIQRTQQEDSAVYLCASSFSGLNTEAFFGQGTRLTVV.

In its sample, this clone was seen once. This chain joins TRBV7-2 and TRBJ1-2, with 7 positions matching TRBD1. Trimming cost V 0 bases and J 4 bases; bases outside gene matches: 8. Germline V gene sequence: CDR1 SGHTA, CDR2 FQGNSA. The CDR3 is 16 residues long. The CDR3 loop reads CASSLAFSGTAYGYTF. The CDR3 bases are TGTGCCAGCAGCTTAGCATTTTCCGGGACAGCCTATGGCTACACCTTC. The whole variable domain, filled in from reference TRBV7-2 and TRBJ1-2, reads GAGVSQSPSNKVTEKGKDVELRCDPISGHTALYWYRQSLGQGLEFLIYFQGNSAPDKSGLPSDRFSAERTGGSVSTLTIQRTQQEDSAVYLCASSLAFSGTAYGYTFGSGTRLTVV.

V and J are TRBV19 and TRBJ1-1; D may be TRBD1 (6 bases). CDR1 is LNHDA, CDR2 SQIVND, per germline (reference sequence). The CDR3 sequence is 17 residues long. V lost 3 bases to trimming and J lost 4 bases, with 21 bases between them. The CDR3 sequence: CASSIRVRDTGGTEAFF. Written as DNA, the CDR3 is TGTGCCAGTAGTATTCGAGTTCGGGACACCGGCGGCACTGAAGCTTTCTTT.

The chain carries TRBV19 and TRBJ2-7, with TRBD2 matching over 8 bases. V shed 9 bases, J shed 2 bases, and the junction held 9 bases outside the gene matches. From germline, CDR1 is LNHDA and CDR2 SQIVND (reference sequence). The CDR3 covers 14 residues. CDR3 region: CASESGTRPYEQYF. CDR3 DNA sequence: TGTGCCAGCGAAAGCGGGACTAGGCCCTACGAGCAGTACTTC.

This chain connects TRBV6-4 to TRBJ1-5, with a weak D call TRBD1 (5 bases). Trimming pared 5 bases from V and 7 bases from J, leaving 18 bases between. Looked up from germline, CDR1 is MRHNA and CDR2 is SNTAGT. There are 15 residues in the CDR3. The CDR3 reads CASSPSPGLGQPQHF. In DNA form, the CDR3 reads TGTGCCAGCAGTCCATCCCCAGGGCTGGGGCAGCCCCAGCATTTT.

This clone was seen a single time. This rearrangement joins TRBV5-6 to TRBJ1-3; 9 nucleotides agree with TRBD1. With V trimmed by 4 bases and J by 0 bases, 8 bases remained unmatched. CDR3 size: 17 residues. Germline loops: CDR1 SGHDT, CDR2 YYEEEE. The CDR3, as DNA: TGTGCCAGCAGCCCACCTCCGGGACAGGGCTCTGGAAACACCATATATTTT. The encoded protein is CASSPPPGQGSGNTIYF.

This chain's CDR3 is CASGTHDRDYGYTF. The DNA for the CDR3 is TGTGCCAGCGGAACCCACGACAGGGACTATGGCTACACCTTC. The chain carries TRBV19 and TRBJ1-2; 7 bases agree with TRBD1. This CDR3 has 14 residues. V was clipped by 9 bases and J by 3 bases; unmatched bases: 10. Germline V lookup: CDR1 LNHDA, CDR2 SQIVND (reference sequence). Supplemented by reference TRBV19 and TRBJ1-2, the full variable domain reads DGGITQSPKYLFRKEGQNVTLSCEQNLNHDAMYWYRQDPGQGLRLIYYSQIVNDFQKGDIAEGYSVSREKKESFPLTVTSAQKNPTAFYLCASGTHDRDYGYTFGSGTRLTVV.

This chain connects TRBV19 to TRBJ1-2; D not certain. Germline V gene sequence: CDR1 LNHDA, CDR2 SQIVND (reference sequence). V shed 5 bases and J shed 3 bases, with 7 bases lying between them. This CDR3 is 12 amino acids long. Here the CDR3 reads CASSPDYYGYTF. DNA for the CDR3: TGTGCCAGTAGTCCAGATTACTATGGCTACACCTTC. The variable domain in full, with the rest retrieved from reference TRBV19 and TRBJ1-2, is DGGITQSPKYLFRKEGQNVTLSCEQNLNHDAMYWYRQDPGQGLRLIYYSQIVNDFQKGDIAEGYSVSREKKESFPLTVTSAQKNPTAFYLCASSPDYYGYTFGSGTRLTVV.

This sequence joins TRBV30 and TRBJ2-2; D is undetermined. Germline lookup yields CDR1 GTSNPN and CDR2 SVGIG (reference sequence). Trimming removed 1 base at V and 4 bases at J, with 7 bases between. The CDR3 has 13 amino acids. The CDR3 reads CAWSALRTGELFF. The CDR3 nucleotides are TGTGCCTGGAGTGCTCTCCGCACCGGGGAGCTGTTTTTT.

The sample holds one count of this clone. V and J are TRBV7-6 and TRBJ2-1; 13 positions match TRBD2. CDR3 length: 15 amino acids. With 5 bases clipped from V and 7 bases from J, the junction kept 5 bases outside the gene matches. From germline, CDR1 is SGHVS and CDR2 FNYEAQ. CDR3 bases: TGTGCCAGCAGCCAGGGACTAGCGGGATTAAATGAGCAGTTCTTC. Its translation: CASSQGLAGLNEQFF. Supplemented by reference TRBV7-6 and TRBJ2-1, the full variable domain reads GAGVSQSPRYKVTKRGQDVALRCDPISGHVSLYWYRQALGQGPEFLTYFNYEAQQDKSGLPNDRFSAERPEGSISTLTIQRTEQRDSAMYRCASSQGLAGLNEQFFGPGTRLTVL.

The V call is TRBV19, the J call TRBJ1-5, with D possibly matching TRBD1 (5 bases). CDR1 is LNHDA and CDR2 is SQIVND in the germline V gene (reference sequence). This CDR3 spans 14 amino acids. The CDR3 spells CATLAGTAGQPQHF. DNA of the CDR3: TGTGCTACTTTGGCAGGGACTGCTGGGCAGCCCCAGCATTTT.

This chain links TRBV6-1 with TRBJ2-3, with D perhaps matching TRBD2 (5 bases). Germline lookup yields CDR1 MNHNS and CDR2 SASEGT. The V gene lost 3 bases and the J gene lost 4 bases, with 8 bases spanning the gap. The CDR3 spans 13 residues. CDR3 sequence reads: CASSDAEADTQYF. CDR3 nucleotides: TGTGCCAGCAGTGATGCGGAGGCAGATACGCAGTATTTT.

The V gene is TRBV6-2 or TRBV6-3, the J gene TRBJ2-1; 8 positions agree with TRBD1. V dropped 1 base and J dropped 3; count of bases not matched to a gene: 5. CDR3 length equals 16 residues. Germline V gene lookup returns CDR1 MNHEY and CDR2 SVGEGT. The CDR3, as DNA: TGTGCCAGCAGTTACTACGGACAGGGCGTCTACAATGAGCAGTTCTTC. It specifies CASSYYGQGVYNEQFF.

The chain links TRBV18 to TRBJ2-7; no definite D call. CDR1 KGHSH and CDR2 LQKENI come from the germline V gene. The V and J ends lost 3 bases and 2 bases respectively, with 17 bases between them. The CDR3 is 16 residues long. The CDR3 DNA reads as TGTGCCAGCTCACCCGGGTTTGGAGATAGCACCTACGAGCAGTACTTC. Translation: CASSPGFGDSTYEQYF.

This clone was observed a single time. V and J are TRBV19 and TRBJ2-4, with D uncertain. This CDR3 contains 11 residues. Trimming took 4 bases from V and 6 from J, leaving 4 bases between them. CDR1 LNHDA and CDR2 SQIVND come from the germline V gene (reference sequence). CDR3 sequence: CASSTGNIQYF. The CDR3 bases are TGTGCCAGTAGTACGGGAAACATTCAGTACTTC.

V gene TRBV19 combines with J gene TRBJ2-1, with 9 positions matching TRBD1. The CDR3 extends over 16 amino acids. CDR1 and CDR2 (germline): LNHDA, SQIVND (reference sequence). Losses at the gene ends were 4 bases for V and 4 bases for J; bases not matched to a gene: 8. This chain's CDR3 is CASSSGTGQAYNEQFF. The CDR3 nucleotides read TGTGCCAGTAGTAGCGGGACAGGGCAGGCTTACAATGAGCAGTTCTTC.

The chain recombines TRBV28 with TRBJ1-1, with TRBD1 matching 7 bases. This CDR3 contains 13 residues. V gave up 3 bases and J gave up 6 bases; unmatched junction bases: 4. Germline-derived CDR1 and CDR2 are MDHEN and SYDVKM. CDR3 in DNA: TGTGCCAGCAGTTTCCCTGGGACAGCTGAAGCTTTCTTT. This sequence encodes CASSFPGTAEAFF.

The rearrangement joins TRBV2 to TRBJ1-1; D gene uncertain. V lost 4 bases, J lost 6 bases, and 6 bases lay in between. The CDR3 sequence is 11 residues long. Germline V gives CDR1 SNHLY, CDR2 FYNNEI. The CDR3 loop reads CASSGSAEAFF. CDR3 DNA: TGTGCCAGCAGTGGGAGCGCTGAAGCTTTCTTT.

This chain joins TRBV6-5 and TRBJ1-1; possible D gene TRBD1, 5 bases. Germline CDR1 is MNHEY and CDR2 is SVGAGI. V dropped 6 bases and J dropped 0 bases, with 11 bases sitting between them. The CDR3 consists of 14 residues. The CDR3 DNA is TGTGCCAGCAGCGTGGGGGGAATGAACACTGAAGCTTTCTTT. It is translated as CASSVGGMNTEAFF.

The CDR3 coding sequence is TGCGCCAGCAGCCAAGATTACGGTAGCGGGGGGGCAGCTAGCACAGATACGCAGTATTTT. Translating it yields CASSQDYGSGGAASTDTQYF. V and J are TRBV4-3 and TRBJ2-3; TRBD2 aligns across 11 bases. CDR1 LGHNA and CDR2 YSLEER come from the germline V gene. The CDR3 spans 20 residues. The ends lost 0 bases at V and 0 bases at J; junction bases unmatched: 11.

This rearrangement joins TRBV18 to TRBJ1-2; 7 bases line up with TRBD1. The CDR3 runs to 14 residues. V dropped 4 bases and J dropped 2; count of bases not matched to a gene: 4. The germline CDR1 and CDR2 sequences are KGHSH and LQKENI. The CDR3 loop reads CASSRGDSNYGYTF. CDR3 DNA sequence: TGTGCCAGCTCACGGGGGGACAGCAACTATGGCTACACCTTC.

In nucleotides, the CDR3 is TGTGCCAGCAGCGTAGTGAAGGGCGCGGGGACTGAAGCTTTCTTT. It codes for CASSVVKGAGTEAFF. The rearrangement links TRBV9 to TRBJ1-1, with D hard to call. This CDR3 is built from 15 residues. The V end was cut by 0 bases, the J end by 5 bases, with 14 bases between. CDR1 SGDLS and CDR2 YYNGEE come from the germline V gene.

V is TRBV2 and J is TRBJ1-4, with 8 bases matching TRBD1. Germline CDR1 SNHLY, CDR2 FYNNEI. V was clipped by 5 bases and J by 2 bases; unmatched bases: 4. The CDR3 covers 15 residues. The CDR3 nucleotides are TGTGCCAGCAGTTCGAACAGGGGGACTAATGAAAAACTGTTTTTT. It codes for CASSSNRGTNEKLFF.

The V and J genes are TRBV7-9 and TRBJ1-2; possible D gene TRBD1, 6 bases. Per the germline V gene, CDR1 is SEHNR and CDR2 is FQNEAQ (reference sequence). The CDR3 runs to 14 residues. Trimming removed 5 bases at V and 4 bases at J, with 14 bases between. The CDR3 sequence is CASSRTGSLYGYTF. The DNA for the CDR3 is TGTGCCAGCAGCCGCACAGGGTCCCTCTATGGCTACACCTTC.

In this sample, this clone turned up once. The CDR3 nucleotides read TGTGCCAGCAGCATACAGGCAAGGGTAGCGGGAGACGAGCAGTACTTC. This translates into CASSIQARVAGDEQYF. This chain uses TRBV3-1 (or the pseudogene TRBV3-2) with TRBJ2-7; 9 bases line up with TRBD2. CDR1 and CDR2 from the germline V gene are LGHDT and YNNKEL (reference sequence). The junction had 13 bases not matched to a gene; V was cut back by 5 bases and J by 5 bases. The CDR3 length is 16 residues.

The chain uses TRBV11-2 and TRBJ2-1; possibly TRBD2 for D (5 bases). Trimming pared 2 bases from V and 5 bases from J, leaving 10 bases between. Per germline, CDR1 SGHAT and CDR2 FQNNGV. CDR3 size: 14 residues. This CDR3 reads CASSLLSGNNEQFF. The CDR3 DNA reads TGTGCCAGCAGCTTATTATCGGGGAACAATGAGCAGTTCTTC.

The chain uses TRBV11-2 and TRBJ2-1; TRBD2 aligns across 9 bases. The CDR3 length is 14 residues. Germline V CDR1 and CDR2: SGHAT, FQNNGV. The junction had 4 bases not matched to a gene; V was cut back by 5 bases and J by 5 bases. CDR3 sequence reads: CASSPSGKHNEQFF. The CDR3 bases are TGTGCCAGCAGCCCTAGCGGGAAGCACAATGAGCAGTTCTTC. Based on the CDR3 plus reference TRBV11-2 and TRBJ2-1, the full variable domain is EAGVAQSPRYKIIEKRQSVAFWCNPISGHATLYWYQQILGQGPKLLIQFQNNGVVDDSQLPKDRFSAERLKGVDSTLKIQPAKLEDSAVYLCASSPSGKHNEQFFGPGTRLTVL.

This clone was detected only a few times. This chain connects TRBV4-1 to TRBJ2-7; weak D call: TRBD1 (5 bases). The CDR3 contains 13 residues. CDR1 and CDR2 (germline): MGHRA, YSYEKL. V was shortened by 3 bases and J by 1 base, with 7 bases between the two germline ends. The CDR3 nucleotides read TGCGCCAGCAGCCAGGGGCCGTCCTACGAGCAGTACTTC. Encoded protein: CASSQGPSYEQYF.

The rearrangement links TRBV19 to TRBJ1-1, with a tentative D call TRBD1 (5 bases). Trimming shortened V by 10 bases and J by 4 bases, and 16 bases separated the two germline ends. The germline V gene encodes CDR1 LNHDA and CDR2 SQIVND (reference sequence). The CDR3 length is 13 residues. CDR3: CATTERGPTEAFF. CDR3 nucleotides: TGTGCCACGACCGAAAGGGGCCCCACTGAAGCTTTCTTT.

The CDR3 is CASSPTGADTQYF. In DNA, the CDR3 is TGTGCCAGCAGCCCGACAGGGGCAGATACGCAGTATTTT. This chain connects TRBV7-3 to TRBJ2-3; the match to TRBD1 covers 8 bases. The CDR3 runs 13 residues. With V trimmed by 5 bases and J by 4 bases, 2 bases remained unmatched. In germline, CDR1 is SGHTA, CDR2 FQGTGA.